Each of the 16 T cell receptor beta chains below was sequenced from the same sample in a study of T cell repertoires in cytomegalovirus infection. One entry per CDR3 protein results from TCRdb running MiXCR on the reads. The sample records roughly 230,000 distinct CDR3 sequences, approximately 15% being singletons. Sequencing used CD8+ T cells from PBMCs. The receptors shown here come from a human donor in good health (CMV status not recorded). Some clones in this sample may be carry-over from other donors' samples.

This clonotype appeared a few times. The CDR3 DNA sequence: TGCAGCGTGGATCGAGGGGGCCATCACTATGGCTACACCTTC. Translated: CSVDRGGHHYGYTF. The chain recombines TRBV29-1 with TRBJ1-2; 7 nucleotides agree with TRBD1. Germline assignment: CDR1 SQVTM and CDR2 ANQGSEA. The CDR3 spans 14 residues. The junction had 10 bases not matched to a gene; V was cut back by 6 bases and J by 3 bases. Filled out from reference TRBV29-1 and TRBJ1-2, the complete variable domain reads SAVISQKPSRDICQRGTSLTIQCQVDSQVTMMFWYRQQPGQSLTLIATANQGSEATYESGFVIDKFPISRPNLTFSTLTVSNMSPEDSSIYLCSVDRGGHHYGYTFGSGTRLTVV.

The chain recombines TRBV6-1 with TRBJ2-3; D is tentatively TRBD1 or TRBD2 (5 bases each). The CDR3 covers 14 residues. Trimming left V 0 bases short and J 6 bases short, with 10 bases between. Germline V gene data show CDR1 as MNHNS and CDR2 as SASEGT. The CDR3 DNA reads TGTGCCAGCAGTGAAGCGCCTTGGGGGGATACGCAGTATTTT. Its translation: CASSEAPWGDTQYF.

This clonotype was picked up many times. This rearrangement joins TRBV7-2 to TRBJ1-4, with TRBD1 matching over 7 bases. The CDR3 consists of 16 residues. The ends lost 5 bases at V and 3 bases at J; junction bases unmatched: 9. Germline V gene data show CDR1 as SGHTA and CDR2 as FQGNSA. The CDR3, as DNA: TGTGCCAGCAGCCGACAGGGCGGCCTCGCTAATGAAAAACTGTTTTTT. Translated: CASSRQGGLANEKLFF.

This chain links TRBV4-2 with TRBJ1-1; maybe TRBD1 (5 bases). The germline V gene has CDR1 LGHNA and CDR2 YNFKEQ. The CDR3 runs 13 residues. V lost 6 bases, J lost 4 bases, and 12 bases lay in between. CDR3 bases: TGTGCCAGCAGGGGGCTGGGGGGCACTGAAGCTTTCTTT. This sequence encodes CASRGLGGTEAFF.

The V call is TRBV15, the J call TRBJ1-1, with D perhaps matching TRBD1 (6 bases). V was cut by 6 bases and J by 4 bases, with 12 bases left in between. Germline-derived CDR1 and CDR2 are LNHNV and YYDKDF (reference sequence). This CDR3 is built from 13 residues. Written as DNA, the CDR3 is TGTGCCACCAGTGAAGGGGGACTCACTGAAGCTTTCTTT. It specifies CATSEGGLTEAFF.

At least ten counts were recorded for this clonotype. The chain has TRBV7-8 and TRBJ2-6; maybe TRBD1 (6 bases). Deletions cut 1 base from V and 0 bases from J, with 13 bases between. This CDR3 has 18 amino acids. Germline assignment: CDR1 SGHVS and CDR2 FQNEAQ. The chain's CDR3 is CASSLVGQLNSGANVLTF. Here the CDR3 DNA reads TGTGCCAGCAGCTTAGTCGGACAGCTGAACTCTGGGGCCAACGTCCTGACTTTC.

The V gene is TRBV6-1, the J gene TRBJ2-1; D gene unclear. Germline CDR1 MNHNS, CDR2 SASEGT. V was pared by 0 bases and J by 8 bases, with 8 bases between. This CDR3 is 13 amino acids long. The CDR3 DNA sequence: TGTGCCAGCAGTGAAGCCCCGTTCGATGAGCAGTTCTTC. Protein product: CASSEAPFDEQFF.

This clonotype turned up a few times. The V and J genes are TRBV10-3 and TRBJ1-5, with D hard to call. Germline values: CDR1 ENHRY, CDR2 SYGVKD. The CDR3 covers 14 residues. V lost 3 bases, J lost 0 bases, and 6 bases lay in between. CDR3 loop: CAISDTYSNQPQHF. The CDR3 coding sequence is TGTGCCATCAGTGACACGTATAGCAATCAGCCCCAGCATTTT.

V usage is TRBV7-6 and J usage is TRBJ2-1; 7 nucleotides line up with TRBD2. J gave up 9 bases and V 5 bases, and 13 bases lay outside the gene matches. CDR3 length equals 15 residues. Germline assignment: CDR1 SGHVS and CDR2 FNYEAQ. CDR3 sequence (DNA): TGTGCCAGCAGCCCCCGGGAAGCGGGGTTGTTTGAGCAGTTCTTC. Its translation is CASSPREAGLFEQFF.

The chain is built from TRBV12-3 or TRBV12-4 and TRBJ1-2; a weak D match, TRBD1 (5 bases). With 5 bases removed from V and 3 bases from J, the gap between germline ends came to 19 bases. This CDR3 spans 16 amino acids. The CDR3 coding sequence is TGTGCCAGCAGTCCCGCTCTGGGGGGGTCATACTATGGCTACACCTTC. Translating it yields CASSPALGGSYYGYTF.

This clonotype was counted many times. The V gene is TRBV7-2, the J gene TRBJ1-5; no clear D. This CDR3 has 15 residues. The germline V gene has CDR1 SGHTA and CDR2 FQGNSA. The germline V and J ends were trimmed by 3 bases and 2 bases, with 11 bases remaining between them. This chain's CDR3 is CASSFRLGGNQPQHF. The CDR3, as DNA: TGTGCCAGCAGCTTCCGGCTCGGCGGCAATCAGCCCCAGCATTTT.

The chain links TRBV7-9 to TRBJ2-1; TRBD1 or TRBD2 may be the D gene (6 bases each). This CDR3 has 14 amino acids. Trimming left V 5 bases short and J 5 bases short, with 13 bases between. Germline V CDR1 and CDR2: SEHNR, FQNEAQ (reference sequence). The CDR3 DNA reads as TGTGCCAGCAGCCCAAGCCGGGGGCACAATGAGCAGTTCTTC. Protein: CASSPSRGHNEQFF. Together with reference TRBV7-9 and TRBJ2-1, the CDR3 gives the full variable domain: DTGVSQNPRHKITKRGQNVTFRCDPISEHNRLYWYRQTLGQGPEFLTYFQNEAQLEKSRLLSDRFSAERPKGSFSTLEIQRTEQGDSAMYLCASSPSRGHNEQFFGPGTRLTVL.

The chain links TRBV2 to TRBJ1-5; 9 positions match TRBD1. V dropped 5 bases and J dropped 7; count of bases not matched to a gene: 6. The CDR3 contains 14 residues. Germline V lookup: CDR1 SNHLY, CDR2 FYNNEI. The CDR3 is CASSPQGAEQPQHF. In nucleotides, the CDR3 is TGTGCCAGCAGTCCACAGGGGGCTGAGCAGCCCCAGCATTTT. Filled out from reference TRBV2 and TRBJ1-5, the complete variable domain reads EPEVTQTPSHQVTQMGQEVILRCVPISNHLYFYWYRQILGQKVEFLVSFYNNEISEKSEIFDDQFSVERPDGSNFTLKIRSTKLEDSAMYFCASSPQGAEQPQHFGDGTRLSIL.

This clonotype was seen more than once but under ten times. The chain employs TRBV4-1 and TRBJ1-2; the D is unclear. The CDR3 spans 13 residues. V was cut by 1 base and J by 8 bases, with 11 bases left in between. The germline gives CDR1 MGHRA, CDR2 YSYEKL. The chain's CDR3 is CASSQAPVGGYTF. The CDR3 DNA reads as TGCGCCAGCAGCCAAGCCCCCGTTGGGGGCTACACCTTC.

This chain uses TRBV27 with TRBJ1-2, with D unresolved. The CDR3 consists of 18 residues. V lost 6 bases, J lost 0 bases, and 23 bases lay in between. Looked up from germline, CDR1 is MNHEY and CDR2 is SMNVEV (reference sequence). The CDR3 DNA is TGTGCCAGCAGCCTCACCCAGGTCGTCGGTGAGGCTAACTATGGCTACACCTTC. As protein: CASSLTQVVGEANYGYTF.

This clonotype occurred many times. This chain links TRBV25-1 with TRBJ1-1; D is uncertain. In germline, CDR1 is MGHDK, CDR2 SYGVNS. V lost 2 bases and J 1 base, leaving 17 bases between the germline ends. The CDR3 runs 17 residues. CDR3 sequence: CASSEDRGMTGNTEAFF. In nucleotides, the CDR3 is TGTGCCAGCAGTGAAGACCGGGGAATGACCGGGAACACTGAAGCTTTCTTT. Supplemented by reference TRBV25-1 and TRBJ1-1, the full variable domain reads EADIYQTPRYLVIGTGKKITLECSQTMGHDKMYWYQQDPGMELHLIHYSYGVNSTEKGDLSSESTVSRIRTEHFPLTLESARPSHTSQYLCASSEDRGMTGNTEAFFGQGTRLTVV.